The 10 T cell receptor beta chains presented below share a single source sample, sequenced in a study of technical replicates of blood from several donors. Method: immunoSEQ multiplex PCR; TCRdb's copy keeps in-frame clones and lacks some. The data show under 45,000 clones, with around 97% seen just once and about 0.38% held by the top ten. The sequenced sample consisted of T cells isolated from PBMCs. The receptors stem from a human donor in good health.

The chain carries TRBV30 and TRBJ1-3; unclear D gene. Germline lookup yields CDR1 GTSNPN and CDR2 SVGIG (reference sequence). CDR3 length: 15 residues. V lost 0 bases, J lost 4 bases, and 13 bases lay in between. The CDR3 coding sequence is TGTGCCTGGAGTGTTCGAGGGATTGCCGGAAACACCATATATTTT. Amino acid sequence: CAWSVRGIAGNTIYF.

The chain couples TRBV4-3 to TRBJ1-5; a weak D match, TRBD1 (6 bases). The V end lost 0 bases, the J end lost 1 base, and 13 bases lay between the germline ends. The CDR3 runs 17 residues. From germline, CDR1 is LGHNA and CDR2 YSLEER. The CDR3 loop reads CASSQDHGTRSNQPQHF. The DNA for the CDR3 is TGCGCCAGCAGCCAAGATCACGGGACAAGAAGCAATCAGCCCCAGCATTTT.

The rearrangement uses TRBV2 and TRBJ2-2, with 10 positions matching TRBD1. This CDR3 is 14 amino acids long. After removal of 7 bases from V and 7 bases from J, the junction contained 6 bases not matched to a gene. Germline V gene data show CDR1 as SNHLY and CDR2 as FYNNEI. The CDR3 reads CASKRDRGSGELFF. The CDR3 coding sequence is TGTGCCAGCAAGAGGGACAGGGGTAGCGGGGAGCTGTTTTTT.

The V call is TRBV9, the J call TRBJ1-1; D ambiguous. Germline assignment: CDR1 SGDLS and CDR2 YYNGEE. The V end lost 0 bases, the J end lost 4 bases, and 7 bases lay between the germline ends. The CDR3 length is 13 residues. DNA of the CDR3: TGTGCCAGCAGCGTAGGAGGAAGCACTGAAGCTTTCTTT. This translates into CASSVGGSTEAFF. The full variable domain, its missing parts supplied by reference TRBV9 and TRBJ1-1, is DSGVTQTPKHLITATGQRVTLRCSPRSGDLSVYWYQQSLDQGLQFLIQYYNGEERAKGNILERFSAQQFPDLHSELNLSSLELGDSALYFCASSVGGSTEAFFGQGTRLTVV.

This chain joins TRBV7-3 and TRBJ1-1; TRBD1 agrees at 8 bases. This CDR3 comprises 15 residues. Per the germline V gene, CDR1 is SGHTA and CDR2 is FQGTGA. The V segment lost 5 bases and the J segment 1 base; nucleotides outside the gene matches: 6. Here the CDR3 reads CASSLGTGPNTEAFF. The CDR3 coding sequence is TGTGCCAGCAGCCTCGGGACAGGACCGAACACTGAAGCTTTCTTT.

V and J are TRBV14 and TRBJ2-7, with TRBD2 as a possible D gene (6 bases). This CDR3 spans 15 amino acids. Trimming removed 6 bases from V and 2 bases from J, with 17 bases in between. The germline V gene encodes CDR1 SGHDN and CDR2 FVKESK. CDR3 nucleotides: TGTGCCAGCAGTCCTCTGGCGGGGATAGCCTACGAGCAGTACTTC. Amino acids: CASSPLAGIAYEQYF.

The chain uses TRBV11-3 and TRBJ1-2, with 9 bases identical to TRBD1. Trimming removed 5 bases from V and 3 bases from J; junction bases left unmatched: 10. In germline, CDR1 is SGHNT, CDR2 YENEEA. This CDR3 has 16 residues. The CDR3 nucleotides read TGTGCCAGCAGCCAGGGTACAGGGGGCGATTACTATGGCTACACCTTC. The encoded protein is CASSQGTGGDYYGYTF.

The gene calls are TRBV29-1 and TRBJ1-1; 8 bases map to TRBD1. The CDR3 is made up of 11 amino acids. The trim removed 6 bases at V and 6 bases at J, leaving 3 bases unmatched. Looked up from germline, CDR1 is SQVTM and CDR2 is ANQGSEA. The DNA for the CDR3 is TGCAGCGTCGTACAGGGGGCTGAAGCTTTCTTT. Its translation is CSVVQGAEAFF. The full variable domain, in which reference TRBV29-1 and TRBJ1-1 provide the parts outside the CDR3, is SAVISQKPSRDICQRGTSLTIQCQVDSQVTMMFWYRQQPGQSLTLIATANQGSEATYESGFVIDKFPISRPNLTFSTLTVSNMSPEDSSIYLCSVVQGAEAFFGQGTRLTVV.

This chain joins TRBV10-1 and TRBJ2-7, with D uncertain. V lost 8 bases and J lost 2, with 10 bases in between. Germline V gene sequence: CDR1 WNHNN, CDR2 SYGVQD (reference sequence). CDR3 length equals 12 residues. The CDR3 reads CASGLGTYEQYF. The CDR3 nucleotides are TGCGCCAGCGGGCTCGGAACCTACGAGCAGTACTTC.

The rearrangement uses TRBV7-9 and TRBJ2-3; D not certain. The germline CDR1 and CDR2 sequences are SEHNR and FQNEAQ (reference sequence). The CDR3 sequence is 14 residues long. V shed 1 base and J shed 0 bases, with 5 bases lying between them. Here the CDR3 DNA reads TGTGCCAGCAGCTTAGGACTGAGCACAGATACGCAGTATTTT. It yields the protein CASSLGLSTDTQYF.